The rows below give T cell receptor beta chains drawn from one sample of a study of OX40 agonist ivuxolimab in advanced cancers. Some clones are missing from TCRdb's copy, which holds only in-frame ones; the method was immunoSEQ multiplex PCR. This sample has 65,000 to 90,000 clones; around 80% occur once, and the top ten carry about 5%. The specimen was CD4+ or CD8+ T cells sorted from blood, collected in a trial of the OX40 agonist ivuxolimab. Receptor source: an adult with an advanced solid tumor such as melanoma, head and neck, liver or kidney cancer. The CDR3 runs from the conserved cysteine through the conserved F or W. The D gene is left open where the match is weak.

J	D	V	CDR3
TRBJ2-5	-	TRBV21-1	CAREPEQGSQETQYF
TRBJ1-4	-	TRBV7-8	CASSLGGPGVIEKLFF
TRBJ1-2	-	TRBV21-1	CASSTPTHRGYKGYTF
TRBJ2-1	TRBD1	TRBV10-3	CAITGTDYNEQFF
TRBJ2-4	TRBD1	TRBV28	CASSEDRGLFSTIAKNIQYF
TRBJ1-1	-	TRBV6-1	CASSDQANTEAFF
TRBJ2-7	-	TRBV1	CTSSPGLAGHSYEQYF
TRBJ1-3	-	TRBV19	CASSSAGSGNTIYF
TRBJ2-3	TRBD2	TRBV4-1	CASSQGGILAGGNTDTQYF
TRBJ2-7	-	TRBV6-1	CASSTGRYEQYF
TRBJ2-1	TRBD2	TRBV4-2	CASSEVAGGPGEQFF
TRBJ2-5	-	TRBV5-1	CASSKESQETQYF
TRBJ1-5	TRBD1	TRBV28	CASSLEAGGGQPQHF
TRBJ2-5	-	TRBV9	CASSVLGGSQETQYF
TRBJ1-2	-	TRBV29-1	CSVEPGLDGYTF
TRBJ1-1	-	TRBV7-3	CASSLSRAGDTEAFF
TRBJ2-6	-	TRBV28	CASSFRGGSSGANVLTF
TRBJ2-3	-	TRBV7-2	CASSLDRTDTQYF
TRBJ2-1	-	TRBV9	CASSVSEGNEQFF
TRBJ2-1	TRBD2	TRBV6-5	CASSQMGGRAEQFF
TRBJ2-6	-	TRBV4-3	CASSQVGGAGANVLTF
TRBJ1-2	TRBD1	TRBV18	CASSRGTGAADGYTF
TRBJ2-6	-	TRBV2	CASEEGANVLTF
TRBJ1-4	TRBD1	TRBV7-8	CASSPRTGGAGEKLFF
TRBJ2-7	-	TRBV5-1	CASSLGAAAYEQYF
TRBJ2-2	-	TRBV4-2	CASSQELRLNTGELFF
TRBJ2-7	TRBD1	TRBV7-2	CASSLPLGQGARYEQYF
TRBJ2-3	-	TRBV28	CASSFLGADTQYF
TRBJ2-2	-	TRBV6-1	CTSSSRQRGTGELFF
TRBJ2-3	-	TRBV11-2	CASSLFLSGDDTQYF
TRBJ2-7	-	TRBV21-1	CASSKGWTECEQYF
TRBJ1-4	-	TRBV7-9	CASSLMGEKLFF
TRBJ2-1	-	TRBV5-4	CASSPLIAGIIGGEQFF
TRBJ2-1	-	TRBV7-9	CASSGEVAPGEQFF
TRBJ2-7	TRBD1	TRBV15	CATSRTGQGLYEQYF
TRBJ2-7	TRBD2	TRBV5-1	CASNPTGGATYEQYF
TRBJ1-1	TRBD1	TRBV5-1	CASSYGTGGANTEAFF
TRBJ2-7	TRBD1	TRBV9	CASSVGQGVGYEQYF
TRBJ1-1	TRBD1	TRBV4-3	CASSQDGDRVNTEAFF
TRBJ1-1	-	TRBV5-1	CASSLTMNTEAFF
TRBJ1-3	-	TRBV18	CASSPGRGPGNTIYF
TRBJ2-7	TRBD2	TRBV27	CASRPGTSGIKQYF
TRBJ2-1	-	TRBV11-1	CASSLELARGPYNEQFF
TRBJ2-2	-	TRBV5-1	CASSFESPTGELFF
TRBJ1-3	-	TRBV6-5	CASSPGQFTGNTIYF
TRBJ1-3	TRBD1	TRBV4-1	CASSQDPRKAPGQGFGNTIYF
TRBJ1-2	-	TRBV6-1	CASSVGENYGYTF
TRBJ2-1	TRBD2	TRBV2	CASSEKTSGYNEQFF
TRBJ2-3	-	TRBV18	CASSPQGGPDTQYF
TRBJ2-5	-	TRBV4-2	CASSQEGRQGETQYF
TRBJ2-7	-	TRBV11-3	CASSEGGHPYEQYF
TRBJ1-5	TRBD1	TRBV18	CASSLQGGEPQHF